Below, one T cell receptor (beta chain) is given with its context. It has no known antigen specificity. Base qualities are not at hand, and no much larger clone is one base apart. To identify antigen-specific CD4+ T cell clonotypes by their expansion, the ViraFEST assay first stimulated PBMC with viral peptide pools and then applied TCR sequencing. After more than nine days of culture, CD4+ T cells were isolated with the EasySep CD4+ T cell isolation kit. None of the healthy vaccine recipients had a prior SARS-CoV-2 infection, which was confirmed by nucleocapsid antibody tests that came back negative both before and after vaccination. Each well held some 1.9 million PBMC cultured in IMDM containing around 5% human AB serum, around 9.3 IU/ml IL-2 and gentamicin, along with about 9.5 ug/ml peptides. Half of the culture medium was replaced with fresh IL-2-containing medium on days 3 and 7. Unless otherwise noted, each peptide stimulation condition was cultured in triplicate wells. PBMC were separated from whole blood using Ficoll-Paque Plus gradient centrifugation and were then either cryopreserved at -140C or used fresh. The overlapping peptide pools covered the spike proteins of SARS-CoV-2 and of the common cold coronaviruses HCoV-NL63, HCoV-OC43 and HCoV-229E. The QIAamp micro DNA kit was used to extract genomic DNA from the cultured CD4+ T cells.

The data were taken from a study of vaccination effects on CD4 cells after COVID-19 (dated by TCRdb to between 2021 and 2023). The study in broad terms: Each participant received two doses of an mRNA SARS-CoV-2 vaccine, either BNT162b2 or mRNA-1273. SARS-CoV-2 spike-specific CD4+ TCR repertoires from before and after mRNA vaccination were compared in COVID-19 convalescent patients and in infection-naive vaccine recipients. The full study included approximately nine COVID-19 convalescent patients and several SARS-CoV-2-naive healthy vaccine recipients. The Oncomine TCR Beta short-read assay on an Illumina iSeq 100 was used to sequence cultures from other donors in the study.

The CDR3 contains 12 residues, cysteine and phenylalanine counted. The CDR3 DNA has 36 bases and is translated from base 1. The germline V gene (reference sequence) sets CDR1 to SGHNT and CDR2 to YYREEE. Broad study findings and their caveats: In healthy vaccine recipients, vaccine-induced clones were almost all SARS-CoV-2 mono-reactive, with only 1 of 255 being cross-reactive with common cold coronaviruses. The study was limited by a small number of convalescent patients and lacked early post-infection timepoints. Marked clonal contraction was observed in both infection-induced and vaccine-induced clones at late post-vaccination timepoints, consistent with waning T cell responses.

Library preparation used the immunoSEQ multiplex PCR assay. DNA from the cultured and isolated CD4+ T cells underwent TCR beta CDR3 sequencing. In the source study's methods: Non-productive TCR sequences were removed, reads were trimmed to the CDR3 region, and CDR3s of at least 7 amino acids were retained. The MANAFEST web app was used to identify antigen-specific clonotypes by comparing expansion in peptide wells with expansion in reference cultures. To count as positive, a clone had to show expansion at FDR<0.05 compared with the reference and with all other wells, an odds ratio above 5, and a frequency above 0.1% in two replicate wells. Cross-reactive clonotypes were defined as significantly expanded in SARS-CoV-2 spike wells and in at least one common cold coronavirus spike condition. CDR3 similarity was assessed by Levenshtein distance with the stringdist R package, and unrooted trees were built with ape in R 3.6.1. The table comes from immuneACCESS by way of TCRdb, which keeps in-frame sequences with V and J called. Part of the clones is missing from these tables; in studies checked, under half for an unresolved V gene and the rest for unknown reasons. The D gene and trimming were derived from the DNA, and the V and J assignments and clone size from that table. The sample yields 50,000 to 60,000 clones; roughly 70% were counted once. The ten largest clonotypes hold about 18% of the sample.

The TCR was taken from a human donor who received a COVID-19 vaccine. The sample here was CD4+ T cells from PBMCs cultured with SARS-CoV-2 spike peptides, taken before COVID-19 vaccination. The cell subset or site label on this specimen signifies: SARS-CoV-2 spike overlapping peptide pool stimulation. The chain was built from TRBV5-4 and TRBJ1-2; TRBD1 is a possible D gene, resting on 5 matching bases. The CDR3 reads as follows: CACWGSGYGYTF. In nucleotide form, the sequence is TGTGCTTGCTGGGGGTCGGGATATGGCTACACCTTC.